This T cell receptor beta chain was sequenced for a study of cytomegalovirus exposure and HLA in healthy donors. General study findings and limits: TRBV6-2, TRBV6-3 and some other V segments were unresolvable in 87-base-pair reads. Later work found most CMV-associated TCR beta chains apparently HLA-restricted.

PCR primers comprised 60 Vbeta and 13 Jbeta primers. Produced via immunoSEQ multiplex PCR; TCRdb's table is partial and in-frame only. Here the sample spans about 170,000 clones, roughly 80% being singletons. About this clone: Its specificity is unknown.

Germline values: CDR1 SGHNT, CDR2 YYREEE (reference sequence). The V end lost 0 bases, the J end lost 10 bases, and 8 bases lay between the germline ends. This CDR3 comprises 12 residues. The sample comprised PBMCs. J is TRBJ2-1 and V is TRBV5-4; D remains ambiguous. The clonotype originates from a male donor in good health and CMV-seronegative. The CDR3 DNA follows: TGTGCCAGCAGCTTGGGACTCACGGAGCAGTTCTTC. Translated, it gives CASSLGLTEQFF. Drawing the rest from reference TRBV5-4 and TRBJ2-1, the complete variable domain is ETGVTQSPTHLIKTRGQQVTLRCSSQSGHNTVSWYQQALGQGPQFIFQYYREEENGRGNFPPRFSGLQFPNYSSELNVNALELDDSALYLCASSLGLTEQFFGPGTRLTVL.